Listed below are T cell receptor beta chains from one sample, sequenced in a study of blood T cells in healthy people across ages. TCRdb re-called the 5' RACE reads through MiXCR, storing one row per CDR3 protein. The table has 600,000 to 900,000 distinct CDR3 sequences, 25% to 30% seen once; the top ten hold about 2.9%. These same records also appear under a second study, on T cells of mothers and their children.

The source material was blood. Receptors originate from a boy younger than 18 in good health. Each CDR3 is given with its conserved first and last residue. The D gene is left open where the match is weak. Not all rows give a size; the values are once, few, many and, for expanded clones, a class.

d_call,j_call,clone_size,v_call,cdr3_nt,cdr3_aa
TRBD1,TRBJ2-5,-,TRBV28,TGTGCCAGCAGTTTCGAACGGGGACAGGGAACTTTC,CASSFERGQGTF
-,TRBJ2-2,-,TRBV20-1,TGCAGTGCTAGCCCCCCTGGGGCCACCGGGGAGCTGTTTTTT,CSASPPGATGELFF
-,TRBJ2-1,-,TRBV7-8,TGTGCCAGCAGCTTATCTGCTCCAGGTAGCTCCTACAATGAGCAGTTCTTC,CASSLSAPGSSYNEQFF
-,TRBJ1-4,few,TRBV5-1,TGCGCCAGCAGCTTACGGGGGCCTGTGGAAAAACTGTTTTTT,CASSLRGPVEKLFF
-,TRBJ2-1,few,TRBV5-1,TGCGCCACCACCCCCTGGGGGGACAATGAGCAGTTCTTC,CATTPWGDNEQFF
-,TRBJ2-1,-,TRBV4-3,TGCGCCAGCAGCCAAGATCCTAGCGCTCTTTACAATGAGCAGTTCTTC,CASSQDPSALYNEQFF
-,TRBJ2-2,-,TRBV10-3,TGTGCCATCAGTGAAACGGTCTTAGGGAACACCGGGGAGCTGTTTTTT,CAISETVLGNTGELFF
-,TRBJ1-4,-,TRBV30,TGTGCCTGGAGTGTCTTCCCCCACCTAGCAACTAATGAAAAACTGTTTTTT,CAWSVFPHLATNEKLFF
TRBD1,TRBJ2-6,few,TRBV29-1,TGCAGCGTTGAGAGGCTCGGGACAGATCTTACCGGGGCCAACGTCCTGACTTTC,CSVERLGTDLTGANVLTF
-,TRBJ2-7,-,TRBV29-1,TGCAGCGTTGAAGATCGGGGCAGTGGATACGAAACGGTGCAGTACTTC,CSVEDRGSGYETVQYF
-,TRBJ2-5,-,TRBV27,TGTGCCAGCAGTTTTCGGTGGGAAGAGACCCAGTACTTC,CASSFRWEETQYF
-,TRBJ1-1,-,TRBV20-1,TGCAGTGCCTACGTGGGGGAAGGAGCTTTCTTT,CSAYVGEGAFF
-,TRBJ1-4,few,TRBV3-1,TGTGCCACCCAGGCGGTCGATGAAAAACTGTTTTTT,CATQAVDEKLFF
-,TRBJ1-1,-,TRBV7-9,TGTGCCAGCAGCCTGCAGTACACTGAAGCTTTCTTT,CASSLQYTEAFF
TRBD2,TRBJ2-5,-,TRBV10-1,TGCGCCAGCAGTGAGAGCGGGGTTTTCGAGACCCAGTACTTC,CASSESGVFETQYF
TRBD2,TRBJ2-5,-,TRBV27,TGTGCCAGCAGTGCCACTCTAGCGGGGGCTTTGAGGGAGACCCAGTACTTC,CASSATLAGALRETQYF
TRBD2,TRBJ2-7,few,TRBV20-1,TGCAGTGCTTCCAGCCTAGCGGGGACCTACGAGCAGTACTTC,CSASSLAGTYEQYF
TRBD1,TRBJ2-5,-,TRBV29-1,TGCAGCGTGACAGGGAATGGGCAAGAGACCCAGTACTTC,CSVTGNGQETQYF
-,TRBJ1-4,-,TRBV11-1,TGTGCCAGCAGTCGGACTTATAATGAAAAACTGTTTTTT,CASSRTYNEKLFF
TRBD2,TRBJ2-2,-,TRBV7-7,TGTGCTAGCAGCATAGGACTAGCGGGCAACACCGGGGAGCTGTTTTTT,CASSIGLAGNTGELFF
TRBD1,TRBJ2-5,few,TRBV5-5,TGTGCCAGCAGCTTGATTCCGGGGCCCGGCGGACAGGGGTGGGAGACCCAGTACTTC,CASSLIPGPGGQGWETQYF
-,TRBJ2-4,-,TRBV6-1,TGTGCCAGCAGTGCTAGAGGGGACACCGAAGCCAAAAACATTCAGTACTTC,CASSARGDTEAKNIQYF
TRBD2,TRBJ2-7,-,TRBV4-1,TGCGCCAGCAGCCAAGGGGGACTAGCGGGGCCGTACGAGCAGTACTTC,CASSQGGLAGPYEQYF
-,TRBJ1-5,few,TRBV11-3,TGTGCCAGCAGCCCACCGGCCGCGGGCAATCAGCCCCAGCATTTT,CASSPPAAGNQPQHF
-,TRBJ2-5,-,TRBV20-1,TGCAGTGCTAGAGTTAGCGGACAAGAGACCCAGTACTTC,CSARVSGQETQYF
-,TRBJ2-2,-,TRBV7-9,TGTGCCAGCAGTAGTCCCAGGGAGGCGAACACCGGGGAGCTGTTTTTT,CASSSPREANTGELFF
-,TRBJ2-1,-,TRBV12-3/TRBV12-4,TGTGCCAGCAGTCCAATACCGTTACAGGGAAAAAGGCCCTACAATGAGCAGTTCTTC,CASSPIPLQGKRPYNEQFF
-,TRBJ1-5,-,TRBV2,TGTGCCAGCGGGTCCGGGCACCCGTATAGCAATCAGCCCCAGCATTTT,CASGSGHPYSNQPQHF
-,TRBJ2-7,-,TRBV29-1,TGCAGCGCCGAGGGGGGAAGCTACGAGCAGTACTTC,CSAEGGSYEQYF
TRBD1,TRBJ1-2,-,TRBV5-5,TGTGCCAGCAGTTTTCTACAGGGGGCATATGGCTACACCTTC,CASSFLQGAYGYTF
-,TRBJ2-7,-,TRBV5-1,TGCGCCAGCAGCTTCTCGCCAGAAGCCTACGAGCAGTACTTC,CASSFSPEAYEQYF
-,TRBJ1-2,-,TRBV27,TGTGCCAGCAGTTTAGCGGGGGGAAAATATGGCTACACCTTC,CASSLAGGKYGYTF
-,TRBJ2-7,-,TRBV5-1,TGCGCCAGCCGATACCCCGGGACGTCCACCTACGAGCAGTACTTC,CASRYPGTSTYEQYF
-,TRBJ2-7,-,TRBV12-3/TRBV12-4,TGTGCCAGCAGTTTAGCGCGTTTCCCAAGGAACTACGAGCAGTACTTC,CASSLARFPRNYEQYF
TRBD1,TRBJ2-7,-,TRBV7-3,TGTGCCAGCAGCTTGACCGGGACAGTGACAGAAGAGCAGTACTTC,CASSLTGTVTEEQYF
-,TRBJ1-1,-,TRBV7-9,TGTGCCAGCAGCTTAGCAGGGAGTAACACTGAAGCTTTCTTT,CASSLAGSNTEAFF
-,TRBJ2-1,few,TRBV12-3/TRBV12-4,TGTGCCAGCAGTTTGGCGCAGGGTCGTTCCTACAATGAGCAGTTCTTC,CASSLAQGRSYNEQFF
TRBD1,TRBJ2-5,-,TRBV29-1,TGCAGCGCCCGGGACAGGGACCAAGAGACCCAGTACTTC,CSARDRDQETQYF
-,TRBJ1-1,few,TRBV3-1,TGTGCCAGCAGCTCACCATGCGGCCGGGAAGCTTTCTTT,CASSSPCGREAFF
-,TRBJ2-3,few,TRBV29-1,TGCAGCGTCGGTCTAGGAACCTCTGATACGCAGTATTTT,CSVGLGTSDTQYF
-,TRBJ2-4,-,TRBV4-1,TGCGCCAGCAGCCAACCTGGCAGAGCCATGGCCAAAAGCATTCAGTACTTC,CASSQPGRAMAKSIQYF